Listed below are T cell receptor beta chains from one sample, sequenced in a study of T cell changes during pregnancy in multiple sclerosis. The protocol was immunoSEQ multiplex PCR, while the TCRdb copy is restricted to in-frame clones and leaves out a portion. The sample contains approximately 90,000 clones, roughly 94% of which appear only once. The sequencing used peripheral blood, collected in the third trimester of pregnancy. These receptors originate from a female donor with multiple sclerosis, enrolled in a pregnancy study. CDR3s include the opening cysteine and the closing phenylalanine or tryptophan. The D gene is left open where the match is weak. The size entry is marked missing in some rows and otherwise reads once, few, many or a size class.

v_gene	abundance	d_gene	j_gene	CDR3aa	CDR3nt
TRBV4-1	-	TRBD2	TRBJ2-1	CAISSGSAGNEQFF	TGCGCCATAAGTAGCGGGAGTGCCGGCAATGAGCAGTTCTTC
TRBV4-1	-	-	TRBJ1-2	CASSQDEPTGKLGGYTF	TGCGCCAGCAGCCAAGATGAACCAACAGGGAAGTTAGGTGGCTACACCTTC
TRBV30	-	-	TRBJ2-3	CAWRSAGTDTQYF	TGTGCCTGGAGAAGCGCGGGCACAGATACGCAGTATTTT
TRBV5-4	-	TRBD2	TRBJ2-1	CASSSPSGTTHSYNEQFF	TGTGCCAGCAGCTCCCCTAGCGGGACCACTCACTCCTACAATGAGCAGTTCTTC
TRBV11-2	-	-	TRBJ2-1	CASSLDTGPRNEQFF	TGTGCCAGCAGCTTAGACACAGGGCCCCGCAATGAGCAGTTCTTC
TRBV7-9	few	-	TRBJ1-1	CASRDSGIEAFF	TGTGCCAGCAGAGATTCGGGGATCGAAGCTTTCTTT
TRBV18	-	TRBD1	TRBJ1-4	CASSPPGQGAEKLFF	TGTGCCAGCTCACCGCCGGGACAGGGGGCTGAAAAACTGTTTTTT
TRBV7-6	once	TRBD1	TRBJ2-5	CASGPGQGAWETQYF	TGTGCCAGCGGACCGGGACAGGGGGCTTGGGAGACCCAGTACTTC
TRBV5-1	-	-	TRBJ1-1	CASSLQGSEAFF	TGCGCCAGCAGCTTACAGGGCTCTGAAGCTTTCTTT
TRBV14	-	-	TRBJ2-1	CASSQRYNEQFF	TGTGCCAGCAGCCAGCGCTACAATGAGCAGTTCTTC
TRBV27	-	TRBD2	TRBJ2-2	CASSLGGAGELFF	TGTGCCAGCAGTTTAGGGGGGGCCGGGGAGCTGTTTTTT
TRBV13	once	TRBD1	TRBJ1-2	CASSAQGAPSYGYTF	TGTGCCAGCAGCGCACAGGGGGCCCCTAGCTATGGCTACACCTTC
TRBV27	-	TRBD1	TRBJ1-2	CASSLAKGTGVYGYTF	TGTGCCAGCAGTTTAGCGAAGGGGACAGGGGTCTATGGCTACACCTTC
TRBV5-4	-	-	TRBJ1-1	CASSSGGEAFF	TGTGCCAGCAGCTCGGGGGGGGAAGCTTTCTTT
TRBV19	-	-	TRBJ2-3	CASSILRLGEDTQYF	TGTGCCAGTAGTATTCTAAGGCTAGGGGAAGACACGCAGTATTTT
TRBV9	-	-	TRBJ2-7	CASSPRTVGEQYF	TGTGCCAGCAGCCCACGGACTGTGGGGGAGCAGTACTTC
TRBV5-6	-	TRBD2	TRBJ2-7	CASSLANGGYEQYF	TGTGCCAGCAGCTTGGCAAACGGGGGGTACGAGCAGTACTTC
TRBV10-3	-	-	TRBJ1-2	CAINGGGPYGYTF	TGTGCCATCAACGGGGGAGGGCCGTATGGCTACACCTTC
TRBV7-9	-	-	TRBJ1-1	CASSPTRAQRQEAFF	TGTGCCAGCAGCCCAACCAGGGCACAACGGCAGGAAGCTTTCTTT
TRBV12-5	-	TRBD1	TRBJ1-1	CASGLVPGQGDLYTEAFF	TGTGCTAGTGGTTTGGTCCCGGGACAGGGCGACCTTTACACTGAAGCTTTCTTT
TRBV5-1	-	TRBD2	TRBJ2-5	CASSLSPGLAGTVQETQYF	TGCGCCAGCAGCCTTTCACCGGGACTAGCGGGGACGGTACAAGAGACCCAGTACTTC
TRBV23-1	-	TRBD1	TRBJ2-7	CASSLQPHPGTGAYEQYF	TGCGCCAGCAGTCTTCAGCCTCATCCCGGGACAGGAGCTTACGAGCAGTACTTC
TRBV29-1	-	-	TRBJ1-1	CSVFIDNLNTEAFF	TGCAGCGTGTTTATTGACAACCTTAACACTGAAGCTTTCTTT
TRBV5-1	-	-	TRBJ2-1	CASSVQGYNEQFF	TGCGCCAGCAGCGTTCAGGGCTACAATGAGCAGTTCTTC
TRBV18	few	TRBD1	TRBJ1-2	CASSLRATKQGYGYTF	TGTGCCAGCTCACTGCGGGCGACAAAACAGGGGTATGGCTACACCTTC
TRBV7-8	-	-	TRBJ2-7	CASSPRQAYEQYF	TGTGCCAGCAGCCCAAGACAGGCTTACGAGCAGTACTTC
TRBV5-1	few	TRBD1	TRBJ2-5	CASSLARTGQETQYF	TGCGCCAGCAGCTTGGCCAGGACAGGCCAAGAGACCCAGTACTTC
TRBV5-4	-	TRBD2	TRBJ2-1	CASSKGTSGRSNEQFF	TGTGCCAGCAGCAAGGGGACTAGCGGGAGATCTAATGAGCAGTTCTTC
TRBV6-6	-	-	TRBJ1-1	CASRANTEAFF	TGTGCCAGCAGGGCGAACACTGAAGCTTTCTTT
TRBV30	-	-	TRBJ2-1	CAWSPGLYNEQFF	TGTGCCTGGAGTCCGGGTCTTTACAATGAGCAGTTCTTC
TRBV4-2	-	-	TRBJ1-2	CASSHEQGARNGYTF	TGTGCCAGCAGCCATGAACAGGGAGCTCGGAATGGCTACACCTTC
TRBV6-5	-	-	TRBJ2-2	CASTPQSTGELFF	TGTGCCAGCACCCCACAGAGCACCGGGGAGCTGTTTTTT
TRBV13	-	TRBD1	TRBJ2-3	CASSARTGPDTQYF	TGTGCCAGCAGCGCCAGGACAGGGCCAGATACGCAGTATTTT
TRBV27	-	-	TRBJ2-7	CASSFGRTYEQYF	TGTGCCAGCAGTTTCGGGAGAACCTACGAGCAGTACTTC
TRBV14	-	-	TRBJ2-7	CASSQDSLRYYEQYF	TGTGCCAGCAGCCAAGACTCGTTGCGTTATTACGAGCAGTACTTC
TRBV2	-	TRBD1	TRBJ2-2	CASTRTGGFTGELFF	TGTGCCAGCACCAGGACAGGGGGCTTCACCGGGGAGCTGTTTTTT
TRBV5-1	-	-	TRBJ2-5	CASSLEQGFGTQYF	TGCGCCAGCAGCTTGGAACAGGGTTTTGGGACCCAGTACTTC
TRBV21-1	-	-	TRBJ2-1	CASSKVSGRSNEQFF	TGTGCCAGCAGCAAAGTGAGCGGGAGATCCAATGAGCAGTTCTTC
TRBV2	-	-	TRBJ2-7	CASTKGLYEQYF	TGTGCCAGCACCAAGGGGTTGTACGAGCAGTACTTC
TRBV27	-	-	TRBJ2-1	CASSLFRYNEQFF	TGTGCCAGCAGTTTATTCAGGTACAATGAGCAGTTCTTC
TRBV5-6	-	-	TRBJ1-2	CASTWAPPNYGYTF	TGTGCCAGCACCTGGGCGCCTCCTAACTATGGCTACACCTTC
TRBV30	-	-	TRBJ2-7	CAVSLPSYYEQYF	TGTGCCGTGTCGCTTCCGAGCTACTACGAGCAGTACTTC
TRBV4-1	-	TRBD2	TRBJ2-7	CASSRIAGAGNEQYF	TGCGCCAGCAGCCGCATAGCGGGAGCGGGGAACGAGCAGTACTTC
TRBV2	-	-	TRBJ1-5	CASSLRVSLEQPQHF	TGTGCCAGCAGTCTCCGGGTTTCTCTAGAGCAGCCCCAGCATTTT
TRBV29-1	-	TRBD1	TRBJ2-1	CSVTGTGGNEQFF	TGCAGCGTTACCGGGACAGGGGGCAATGAGCAGTTCTTC
TRBV30	-	-	TRBJ2-2	CAWSVAGTTGELFF	TGTGCCTGGAGTGTGGCAGGCACTACCGGGGAGCTGTTTTTT